The sequence of this T cell receptor beta chain was determined in a study of cytomegalovirus exposure and HLA in healthy donors. Overall study results and limits: Presence/absence analyses treated sequencing depth as roughly uniform across donors.

Vbeta (60) and Jbeta (13) primers were used in the PCR. Original data processing: Per a later analysis, the number of unique TCR beta chains was around 80 million, of which 8.5 million to 11 million were shared. Repertoires were generated with immunoSEQ multiplex PCR, while TCRdb's copy carries only in-frame clones and drops some. V and J calls and clone size follow that table, whereas D and trimming were derived from the DNA. The table has 90,000 to 150,000 clones, 76% seen once; the top ten hold 9.5% to 15%. In regard to this clone: Antigen unknown.

The CDR3 covers 17 residues. CDR1 is SGHVS and CDR2 is FQNEAQ in the germline V gene. Trimming at V came to 6 bases and at J to 7 bases, leaving 13 bases not matched to a gene. The sequence derives from a woman aged 40 to 50 in good health and CMV-seropositive. Sample: PBMCs. The chain uses TRBV7-8 and TRBJ1-6, with 9 bases that match TRBD1. The CDR3 DNA reads TGTGCCAGCAGTCAAACTTCCCCCGGGACAGGGAATTCACCCCTCCACTTT. Translation gives CASSQTSPGTGNSPLHF.